This TCR beta chain was captured in a study of long-term antiretroviral therapy in people with HIV. Treatment for all HIV-infected participants took place in the United States. Specimens held about 0.9-11 million cryopreserved PBMC prior to DNA extraction. Running of the v3.0 immunoSEQ assay took place at survey level. Only in-frame clones appear in the TCRdb table, and some are missing; sequencing was by immunoSEQ multiplex PCR. Here the sample spans tens of thousands of clones, 80% to 85% being singletons. The clonotype comes from a man younger than 40 with HIV. The sequences come from unsorted PBMCs, collected 2.7 to 2.8 years after starting antiretroviral therapy.

The CDR3 reads CASSKVAPQGILAKNIQYF. The CDR3 DNA sequence: TGTGCCAGCAGCAAAGTGGCCCCGCAGGGCATACTAGCCAAAAACATTCAGTACTTC. The gene calls are TRBV21-1 and TRBJ2-4; the table's D call of TRBD1 was not tested on the DNA. TRBV21-1 is a documented pseudogene. The CDR3 is 19 residues long.